Listed here are 14 T cell receptor beta chains from one sample, sequenced in a study of blood T cell repertoires in COVID-19. Measured with immunoSEQ multiplex PCR; TCRdb has only the in-frame clones, and not every one. The sample has under 300,000 clones; 80% to 90% are singletons. The source material was PBMCs or T cells enriched from blood (not recorded which). These receptors all stem from a woman aged 45-65 years who had recovered from COVID-19.

The V gene is TRBV5-1, the J gene TRBJ2-1; possible D gene TRBD1, 5 bases. Germline V lookup: CDR1 SGHRS, CDR2 YFSETQ. Trimming cost V 4 bases and J 8 bases, with 10 bases left between them. The CDR3 sequence is 12 residues long. The CDR3 coding sequence is TGCGCCAGCAGCAATAGGGGCGATGAGCAGTTCTTC. Encoded protein: CASSNRGDEQFF.

This clone was counted a single time. This chain connects TRBV5-4 to TRBJ1-6; TRBD1 matches 10 bases. J lost 7 bases, V lost 1 base, and 14 bases had no gene match. In germline, CDR1 is SGHNT, CDR2 YYREEE (reference sequence). The CDR3 length is 19 residues. Here the CDR3 reads CASSLRPPGTGVGNSPLHF. CDR3 sequence (DNA): TGTGCCAGCAGCTTGAGACCCCCCGGGACAGGGGTGGGGAATTCACCCCTCCACTTT.

The CDR3 protein is CAISEIGEGTLSYEQYF. The CDR3 coding sequence is TGTGCCATCAGTGAGATTGGAGAGGGCACGTTATCCTACGAGCAGTACTTC. The V and J genes are TRBV10-3 and TRBJ2-7; D is perhaps TRBD2 (5 bases). With 2 bases removed from V and 1 base from J, the gap between germline ends came to 18 bases. CDR3 length: 17 residues. Germline values: CDR1 ENHRY, CDR2 SYGVKD.

The J gene is TRBJ1-2, the V gene TRBV12-3 or TRBV12-4; TRBD1 matches at 7 bases. The trim removed 5 bases at V and 8 bases at J, leaving 8 bases unmatched. CDR3 length: 13 amino acids. Here the CDR3 reads CASSQAQGGGYTF. For the CDR3, the DNA is TGTGCCAGCAGTCAGGCCCAGGGGGGAGGCTACACCTTC.

The chain recombines TRBV2 with TRBJ2-2; 10 bases fit TRBD2. Trimming took 4 bases from V and 4 from J; bases not matched to a gene: 9. Germline-derived CDR1 and CDR2 are SNHLY and FYNNEI. This CDR3 has 17 amino acids. The DNA of the CDR3 is TGTGCCAGCAGTGTAAGCGGGAGGGCCATCGGCACCGGGGAGCTGTTTTTT. Protein: CASSVSGRAIGTGELFF.

This clone was recorded a few times. The rearrangement links TRBV5-4 to TRBJ2-3; 14 nucleotides line up with TRBD2. Germline values: CDR1 SGHNT, CDR2 YYREEE (reference sequence). J lost 2 bases, V lost 4 bases, and 3 bases had no gene match. CDR3 length: 16 amino acids. Here the CDR3 reads CASSEGLAGVTDTQYF. The CDR3 DNA is TGTGCCAGCAGCGAGGGACTAGCGGGAGTCACAGATACGCAGTATTTT.

The rearrangement links TRBV29-1 to TRBJ2-1; no reliable D call. Trimming left V 7 bases short and J 7 bases short, with 17 bases between. Germline CDR1 and CDR2: SQVTM and ANQGSEA. CDR3 length equals 13 residues. The CDR3 DNA is TGCAGCGGACGCCTAAATACAGAGAATGAGCAGTTCTTC. Residues: CSGRLNTENEQFF.

In this sample, this clone turned up once. The V call is TRBV30, the J call TRBJ2-3; possible D gene TRBD2, 5 bases. The CDR3 is made up of 14 amino acids. Germline V gene data show CDR1 as GTSNPN and CDR2 as SVGIG (reference sequence). V gave up 3 bases and J gave up 0 bases, with 10 bases separating them. The CDR3 spells CAWSLLDSTDTQYF. CDR3 sequence (DNA): TGTGCCTGGAGCCTACTAGATAGCACAGATACGCAGTATTTT.

V gene TRBV6-4 combines with J gene TRBJ2-7, with a weak D call TRBD2 (5 bases). Germline CDR1 reads MRHNA; CDR2 reads SNTAGT. V lost 3 bases, J lost 0 bases, and 18 bases lay in between. CDR3 length equals 17 residues. CDR3 coding DNA: TGTGCCAGCAGTGAGGTGGTGAGGACGGGGAGCTCCTACGAGCAGTACTTC. Amino acids: CASSEVVRTGSSYEQYF.

CDR3 sequence: CAISTGLPYEQYF. The CDR3 nucleotides are TGTGCCATCAGTACAGGGCTACCCTACGAGCAGTACTTC. The chain is built from TRBV10-3 and TRBJ2-7; the D gene is possibly TRBD1 (6 bases). Trimming removed 5 bases at V and 2 bases at J, with 10 bases between. Germline CDR1 is ENHRY and CDR2 is SYGVKD. The CDR3 has 13 amino acids.

J is TRBJ2-1 and V is TRBV3-1 (or the pseudogene TRBV3-2); 14 nucleotides match TRBD2. CDR3 length equals 16 residues. V gave up 6 bases and J gave up 9 bases; unmatched junction bases: 10. Germline V CDR1 and CDR2: LGHDT, YNNKEL (reference sequence). The CDR3: CASRSGLAGGNSEQFF. CDR3 nucleotide sequence: TGTGCCAGCAGATCAGGACTAGCGGGAGGTAACAGTGAGCAGTTCTTC.

The V gene is TRBV15, the J gene TRBJ2-7, with 8 bases aligning to TRBD1. The CDR3 contains 15 residues. V lost 3 bases and J lost 2; bases outside the gene matches: 6. Germline lookup yields CDR1 LNHNV and CDR2 YYDKDF (reference sequence). The CDR3 here is CATSSAGTGAYEQYF. The CDR3 nucleotides are TGTGCCACCAGCAGTGCCGGGACAGGAGCCTACGAGCAGTACTTC.

The rearrangement joins TRBV7-8 to TRBJ2-2; TRBD2 might be the D (7 bases). Trimming cost V 1 base and J 2 bases, with 11 bases left between them. The CDR3 has 16 residues. Germline CDR1 is SGHVS and CDR2 is FQNEAQ. This CDR3 reads CASSLVPGGNTGELFF. CDR3 DNA: TGTGCCAGCAGCTTAGTACCGGGGGGCAACACCGGGGAGCTGTTTTTT.

The chain recombines TRBV28 with TRBJ2-5, with a possible D match to TRBD2 (5 bases). The CDR3 runs to 16 residues. The ends were cut back, 1 base at V and 5 bases at J, with 17 bases in the middle. Germline V lookup: CDR1 MDHEN, CDR2 SYDVKM. In nucleotides, the CDR3 is TGTGCCAGCAGTTTATTCGGGTCCCAAGGAGGCGAGACCCAGTACTTC. Its protein product is CASSLFGSQGGETQYF.